This T cell receptor (beta chain) comes out of a study of T-cell reconstitution after alpha-beta-depleted transplantation in children. Study findings and constraints: The main origin of T-cell counts and diversity one year after transplant was newly produced T cells. Roughly two months post-transplant, alpha-beta T cells reportedly originated from several hundred graft clones that had expanded.

Preparing the TCRbeta library involved the use of unique molecular identifiers. TCRdb recomputed calls from the PCR reads with MiXCR, one row per CDR3 protein. The sample records 200,000 or so distinct CDR3 sequences, roughly 7.1% being singletons. In regard to this clonotype: Antigen unknown.

Germline V gives CDR1 SQVTM, CDR2 ANQGSEA. The CDR3 consists of 15 residues. V shed 3 bases and J 9 bases; nucleotides not matched to a gene: 12. This chain connects TRBV29-1 to TRBJ2-5; 11 bases are a match to TRBD2. The TCR originated in a boy aged 2 to 10 with acute lymphoblastic leukemia, due to receive a stem cell transplant. The specimen comprised PBMCs, sampled before TCRalphabeta/CD19-depleted stem cell transplant. This CDR3 is CSVDFLAGGHGAQYF. The CDR3 bases are TGCAGCGTTGATTTCCTAGCGGGAGGTCACGGGGCCCAGTACTTC.